Listed below are T cell receptor beta chains from one sample, sequenced in a study of control samples from healthy donors and cancer patients. Using immunoSEQ multiplex PCR, the repertoire was profiled, and TCRdb retains in-frame clones only, with some absent. Among about 150,000 clones, just over 85% were seen once, and the ten largest hold less than 2%. Sequenced material: blood. These TCRs come from a man aged 18 to 35 in good health. Both conserved end residues are part of each CDR3. D genes are given only for firm matches. Expanded clones are given a class, and other clones once, few, many or no size at all.

clone size | D gene | J gene | V gene | CDR3 protein | CDR3 DNA
once | . | TRBJ1-3 | TRBV7-2 | CASGPGAGNTIYF | TGTGCCAGCGGACCAGGGGCTGGAAACACCATATATTTT
once | . | TRBJ1-1 | TRBV6-5 | CASSYRDNTEAFF | TGTGCCAGCAGTTACAGGGATAACACTGAAGCTTTCTTT
. | . | TRBJ1-1 | TRBV10-1 | CASRYRQNTEAFF | TGCGCCAGCAGGTACCGACAGAACACTGAAGCTTTCTTT
. | . | TRBJ2-5 | TRBV19 | CASSWGESQETQYF | TGTGCCAGTAGCTGGGGGGAATCTCAAGAGACCCAGTACTTC
. | TRBD1 | TRBJ2-7 | TRBV15 | CATSGQGRVGEQYF | TGTGCCACCAGCGGACAGGGGCGCGTCGGAGAGCAGTACTTC
. | . | TRBJ1-1 | TRBV7-2 | CASSPNAQMNTEAFF | TGTGCCAGCAGCCCAAACGCGCAGATGAACACTGAAGCTTTCTTT
. | TRBD2 | TRBJ2-1 | TRBV5-4 | CASSFLASGGAEQFF | TGTGCCAGCAGCTTTTTGGCTAGCGGGGGGGCCGAGCAGTTCTTC
. | . | TRBJ2-6 | TRBV30 | CAWSKDSGANVLTF | TGTGCCTGGAGTAAGGACTCTGGGGCCAACGTCCTGACTTTC
. | . | TRBJ2-6 | TRBV7-3 | CASSLTGGANVLTF | TGTGCCAGCAGCTTAACAGGAGGGGCCAACGTCCTGACTTTC
. | . | TRBJ2-1 | TRBV7-2 | CASSFRRGHDNEQFF | TGTGCCAGCAGCTTTCGGCGGGGCCATGACAATGAGCAGTTCTTC
. | . | TRBJ2-7 | TRBV19 | CASSIGARGYSYEQYF | TGTGCCAGTAGTATAGGGGCCAGGGGCTACAGCTACGAGCAGTACTTC
. | . | TRBJ2-3 | TRBV5-4 | CASSLDSSSTDTQYF | TGTGCCAGCAGCTTGGACAGCTCTAGCACAGATACGCAGTATTTT
. | TRBD2 | TRBJ2-7 | TRBV28 | CASSPGGDYEQYF | TGTGCCAGCAGCCCTGGGGGGGACTACGAGCAGTACTTC
. | . | TRBJ2-7 | TRBV19 | CASSQQGPYEQYF | TGTGCCAGTAGTCAACAGGGACCCTACGAGCAGTACTTC
once | TRBD2 | TRBJ2-2 | TRBV6-6 | CASSYLAGENTGELFF | TGTGCCAGCAGTTACCTTGCGGGGGAGAACACCGGGGAGCTGTTTTTT
. | . | TRBJ2-5 | TRBV21-1 | CASSKSYGTPIPQETQYF | TGTGCCAGCAGCAAAAGTTATGGGACTCCGATCCCCCAAGAGACCCAGTACTTC
. | . | TRBJ1-4 | TRBV6-5 | CASSPSGVPGGKLFF | TGTGCCAGCAGTCCTTCGGGTGTGCCAGGCGGAAAACTGTTTTTT
. | . | TRBJ1-1 | TRBV6-5 | CASSYEVNRNTEAFF | TGTGCCAGCAGTTACGAAGTCAACAGGAACACTGAAGCTTTCTTT
. | . | TRBJ1-6 | TRBV19 | CASSTGLPLGNSPLHF | TGTGCCAGTAGTACAGGATTACCTCTCGGTAATTCACCCCTCCACTTT
. | TRBD1 | TRBJ2-2 | TRBV6-4 | CASMSPGGTGELFF | TGTGCCAGCATGTCCCCAGGGGGCACCGGGGAGCTGTTTTTT
. | TRBD1 | TRBJ2-1 | TRBV29-1 | CSVTGTGGFLGQFF | TGCAGCGTGACCGGGACAGGGGGATTTCTGGGGCAGTTCTTC
. | . | TRBJ1-3 | TRBV30 | CAWSVGQMGNTIYF | TGTGCCTGGAGTGTTGGACAGATGGGAAACACCATATATTTT
. | TRBD2 | TRBJ2-7 | TRBV4-3 | CASSQKTSGGADASSIGGEQYF | TGCGCCAGCAGCCAGAAGACTAGCGGGGGGGCCGACGCGTCTTCAATCGGGGGCGAGCAGTACTTC
. | . | TRBJ2-5 | TRBV6-1 | CASSETPVETQYF | TGTGCCAGCAGTGAAACCCCAGTAGAGACCCAGTACTTC
few | . | TRBJ2-7 | TRBV12-3/TRBV12-4 | CASSFSYEQYF | TGTGCCAGCAGTTTCTCCTACGAGCAGTACTTC
. | . | TRBJ2-2 | TRBV19 | CASSIEGVGGTGELFF | TGTGCCAGTAGTATAGAAGGAGTCGGGGGAACCGGGGAGCTGTTTTTT
. | . | TRBJ1-5 | TRBV6-5 | CASRQGSHGNQPQHF | TGTGCCAGCAGACAGGGAAGCCATGGCAATCAGCCCCAGCATTTT
. | . | TRBJ2-3 | TRBV18 | CASSPRVGGGEDTQYF | TGTGCCAGCTCACCACGTGTGGGAGGCGGCGAAGATACGCAGTATTTT
few | TRBD2 | TRBJ2-3 | TRBV7-3 | CASSPTSGGAPSTDTQYF | TGTGCCAGCAGTCCGACTAGCGGGGGGGCCCCGAGCACAGATACGCAGTATTTT
. | . | TRBJ1-4 | TRBV5-8 | CASSLGALNEKLFF | TGTGCCAGCAGCTTGGGGGCCCTTAATGAAAAACTGTTTTTT
. | . | TRBJ1-3 | TRBV15 | CATSRDQGPGNTIYF | TGTGCCACCAGCAGAGATCAGGGACCTGGAAACACCATATATTTT
. | TRBD1 | TRBJ2-2 | TRBV14 | CASSQVSRGPGELFF | TGTGCCAGCAGCCAAGTTTCCAGGGGGCCCGGGGAGCTGTTTTTT
many | TRBD1 | TRBJ1-4 | TRBV4-3 | CASSLNLRGPNEKLFF | TGCGCCAGCAGCCTCAACCTCAGGGGGCCTAATGAAAAACTGTTTTTT
. | TRBD2 | TRBJ2-5 | TRBV28 | CASSSRNARLAGEETQYF | TGTGCCAGCAGTTCTAGAAACGCCCGACTAGCGGGGGAGGAGACCCAGTACTTC
. | TRBD1 | TRBJ2-1 | TRBV19 | CASSIGWTGAEQFF | TGTGCCAGTAGTATAGGGTGGACAGGGGCTGAGCAGTTCTTC
. | . | TRBJ2-2 | TRBV4-1 | CASSQESAAKTGELFF | TGCGCCAGCAGCCAAGAGTCAGCAGCCAAAACCGGGGAGCTGTTTTTT
. | TRBD2 | TRBJ2-3 | TRBV6-2/TRBV6-3 | CASSYPLGSGGTDTQYF | TGTGCCAGCAGTTACCCGCTGGGTAGCGGGGGAACAGATACGCAGTATTTT
. | TRBD1 | TRBJ1-6 | TRBV11-2 | CASSLHRGGGRGPLHF | TGTGCCAGCAGCCTGCACAGGGGTGGTGGTAGGGGACCCCTCCACTTT
. | TRBD1 | TRBJ1-1 | TRBV28 | CASWTGTEAFF | TGTGCCAGCTGGACAGGGACTGAAGCTTTCTTT
. | . | TRBJ2-1 | TRBV6-5 | CASTPGGTIYNEQFF | TGTGCCAGCACCCCCGGAGGGACGATCTACAATGAGCAGTTCTTC
. | TRBD2 | TRBJ2-1 | TRBV7-9 | CASSPSGGAIEQFF | TGTGCCAGCAGCCCAAGCGGGGGGGCGATTGAGCAGTTCTTC
. | TRBD2 | TRBJ2-3 | TRBV7-3 | CASSLIVGASGGPGSTDTQYF | TGTGCCAGCAGCTTAATAGTCGGGGCTAGCGGGGGGCCTGGAAGCACAGATACGCAGTATTTT
few | TRBD1 | TRBJ2-2 | TRBV27 | CASSDPGQGYTGELFF | TGTGCCAGCAGCGACCCGGGACAGGGGTACACCGGGGAGCTGTTTTTT
few | . | TRBJ1-2 | TRBV5-1 | CASSLGGKGYTF | TGCGCCAGCAGCTTGGGAGGGAAAGGCTACACCTTC
. | . | TRBJ1-6 | TRBV5-1 | CASRYYANNSPLHF | TGCGCCAGCAGGTATTACGCCAATAATTCACCCCTCCACTTT
. | . | TRBJ1-2 | TRBV3-1/TRBV3-2 | CASSQGLGGYTF | TGTGCCAGCAGCCAGGGCCTAGGAGGCTACACCTTC
. | TRBD2 | TRBJ2-3 | TRBV6-4 | CASSSGGTDTQYF | TGTGCCAGCAGTAGCGGGGGCACAGATACGCAGTATTTT
. | TRBD1 | TRBJ1-3 | TRBV29-1 | CSVDKDRSGNTIYF | TGCAGCGTTGATAAGGACAGGAGTGGAAACACCATATATTTT
. | TRBD1 | TRBJ2-7 | TRBV4-1 | CASSQGRDSSYEQYF | TGCGCCAGCAGCCAAGGCCGGGACAGTTCCTACGAGCAGTACTTC
. | . | TRBJ1-2 | TRBV6-5 | CASSYGLGGGYTF | TGTGCCAGCAGTTATGGGTTAGGGGGTGGCTACACCTTC
. | . | TRBJ2-7 | TRBV30 | CAWSVGLDYEQYF | TGTGCCTGGAGTGTCGGGCTAGACTACGAGCAGTACTTC
once | . | TRBJ2-3 | TRBV4-2 | CASSQDGGVTDTQYF | TGTGCCAGCAGCCAAGATGGTGGGGTCACAGATACGCAGTATTTT
. | TRBD1 | TRBJ1-5 | TRBV28 | CASSLVGQGMSNQPQHF | TGTGCCAGCAGTTTGGTGGGACAGGGGATGAGCAATCAGCCCCAGCATTTT
once | . | TRBJ2-5 | TRBV11-2 | CASSLGPNGNRETQYF | TGTGCCAGCAGCTTAGGGCCTAATGGGAATAGGGAGACCCAGTACTTC
. | . | TRBJ1-1 | TRBV7-2 | CASSNNIGTEAFF | TGTGCCAGCAGCAACAACATTGGCACTGAAGCTTTCTTT
few | TRBD2 | TRBJ2-2 | TRBV24-1 | CATSDLGRGHGELFF | TGTGCCACCAGTGATTTAGGGAGGGGCCACGGGGAGCTGTTTTTT
. | . | TRBJ1-1 | TRBV19 | CASSMGARTEAFF | TGTGCCAGTAGTATGGGGGCAAGGACTGAAGCTTTCTTT